These 14 T cell receptor beta chains share one sample of origin, sequenced in a study of cytotoxic CD8 clonotypes in ibrutinib-treated CLL. TCRdb's table, derived via immunoSEQ multiplex PCR, lists solely in-frame clones and lacks some. In the table there are approximately 200,000 clones, around three quarters of which are singletons. The sequenced sample was PBMCs, obtained after 24 months of ibrutinib treatment. The source of these receptors is a human donor with chronic lymphocytic leukemia.

The CDR3 DNA reads as TGTGCCAGCAGCTTGGAGGTAACTGAAGCTTTCTTT. It codes for CASSLEVTEAFF. V and J are TRBV4-2 and TRBJ1-1; no clear D. This CDR3 is 12 amino acids long. CDR1 and CDR2 (germline): LGHNA, YNFKEQ. The V and J ends lost 5 bases and 5 bases respectively, with 9 bases between them.

The genes are TRBV5-1 and TRBJ2-5; 12 nucleotides match TRBD2. Germline values: CDR1 SGHRS, CDR2 YFSETQ. The V gene end was trimmed by 1 base and the J gene end by 1 base; junction bases not matched to a gene: 5. The CDR3 is 17 amino acids. CDR3 nucleotide sequence: TGCGCCAGCAGCTTGCTGACTAGCGGGAGCCTCCAAGAGACCCAGTACTTC. Protein product: CASSLLTSGSLQETQYF.

The chain couples TRBV4-3 to TRBJ2-7; the D is unclear. Between the trimmed V and J ends, which lost 0 bases and 4 bases, there was a span of 22 bases. The germline gives CDR1 LGHNA, CDR2 YSLEER. There are 18 residues in the CDR3. In nucleotides, the CDR3 is TGCGCCAGCAGCCAAGATTACTACAGCCCCGGACCTGGTTACGAGCAGTACTTC. Amino acids: CASSQDYYSPGPGYEQYF.

This clone was counted once. The chain links TRBV7-6 to TRBJ1-2; D gene unclear. Per the germline V gene, CDR1 is SGHVS and CDR2 is FNYEAQ. The germline V and J ends were trimmed by 4 bases and 2 bases, with 14 bases remaining between them. The CDR3 is 15 amino acids. For the CDR3, the DNA is TGTGCCAGCAGCTACCTGGACGGGCTCAACTATGGCTACACCTTC. Amino acid sequence: CASSYLDGLNYGYTF.

The genes are TRBV25-1 and TRBJ2-3; perhaps TRBD1 as D (6 bases). The V and J ends lost 2 bases and 2 bases respectively, with 14 bases between them. CDR1 and CDR2 (germline): MGHDK, SYGVNS. This CDR3 is 16 amino acids long. The chain's CDR3 is CASSETGKGDTDTQYF. The CDR3 nucleotides read TGTGCCAGCAGTGAAACAGGGAAAGGGGACACAGATACGCAGTATTTT.

The chain combines TRBV21-1 with TRBJ1-2; TRBD1 is the table's D call, not checked against the DNA. TRBV21-1 is an annotated pseudogene. The CDR3 runs to 12 residues. In DNA, the CDR3 is TGTGCCAGGTTTAGGGGCCGCTATGGCTACACCTTC. Translated: CARFRGRYGYTF.

The chain combines TRBV10-2 with TRBJ1-2, with D possibly matching TRBD1 (6 bases). Trimming left V 4 bases short and J 4 bases short, with 10 bases between. The CDR3 has 13 residues. From germline, CDR1 is WSHSY and CDR2 SAAADI. CDR3 DNA: TGCGCCAGCAGTGTCGGACAGACCTATGGCTACACCTTC. It is translated as CASSVGQTYGYTF.

CDR3 sequence reads: CASSIKVHTEAFF. CDR3 DNA: TGTGCCAGTAGTATAAAGGTCCACACTGAAGCTTTCTTT. The chain combines TRBV19 with TRBJ1-1; D is undetermined. The germline V gene encodes CDR1 LNHDA and CDR2 SQIVND (reference sequence). Trimming shortened V by 2 bases and J by 3 bases, and 7 bases separated the two germline ends. This CDR3 has 13 residues.

The CDR3 protein is CASSPGQQNYGYTF. The CDR3 DNA follows: TGTGCCAGCTCACCCGGACAGCAAAACTATGGCTACACCTTC. This chain connects TRBV18 to TRBJ1-2; possibly TRBD1 for D (6 bases). Deletions cut 3 bases from V and 2 bases from J, with 10 bases between. The germline V gene encodes CDR1 KGHSH and CDR2 LQKENI. The CDR3 loop spans 14 amino acids.

The chain uses TRBV6-5 and TRBJ2-2; D is unclear. The CDR3 has 12 residues. V lost 5 bases and J lost 7, with 8 bases in between. Germline V gene sequence: CDR1 MNHEY, CDR2 SVGAGI. CDR3 sequence reads: CASSPVIGELFF. For the CDR3, the DNA is TGTGCCAGCAGTCCGGTTATCGGGGAGCTGTTTTTT.

This chain uses TRBV7-9 with TRBJ1-1, with a possible D match to TRBD1 (5 bases). CDR1 SEHNR and CDR2 FQNEAQ come from the germline V gene (reference sequence). The V gene lost 2 bases and the J gene lost 0 bases, with 22 bases spanning the gap. The CDR3 has 19 amino acids. CDR3 region: CASSLTRDLTGTLNTEAFF. The CDR3 DNA sequence: TGTGCCAGCAGCTTAACAAGGGATTTAACAGGCACGCTGAACACTGAAGCTTTCTTT.

The chain recombines TRBV19 with TRBJ1-5; no firm D call. Germline CDR1 LNHDA, CDR2 SQIVND (reference sequence). Trimming stripped 9 bases from V and 5 bases from J, with 23 bases between. The CDR3 totals 16 residues. CDR3 amino acids: CASRRLFLDRHQPQHF. The CDR3 nucleotides read TGTGCCAGCCGGAGACTCTTTCTGGACCGCCATCAGCCCCAGCATTTT. Variable domain in full (rest from reference TRBV19 and TRBJ1-5): DGGITQSPKYLFRKEGQNVTLSCEQNLNHDAMYWYRQDPGQGLRLIYYSQIVNDFQKGDIAEGYSVSREKKESFPLTVTSAQKNPTAFYLCASRRLFLDRHQPQHFGDGTRLSIL.

This clone has only a few counts. V usage is TRBV6-1 and J usage is TRBJ1-4; D is possibly TRBD1 (5 bases). Trimming pared 3 bases from V and 2 bases from J, leaving 16 bases between. Germline V CDR1 and CDR2: MNHNS, SASEGT. This CDR3 contains 17 residues. CDR3 sequence: CASSDGTPGSTNEKLFF. The CDR3 DNA is TGTGCCAGCAGTGACGGAACTCCAGGGTCCACTAATGAAAAACTGTTTTTT.

The chain joins TRBV5-1 to TRBJ2-7, with 8 bases that match TRBD1. CDR1 is SGHRS, CDR2 YFSETQ, per germline. The CDR3 spans 17 residues. Germline trimming cut 4 bases from V and 4 bases from J; bases unmatched to any gene: 16. The CDR3 bases are TGCGCCAGCAGCCCAGGACAGGGTGGGACTCTACCGTACGAGCAGTACTTC. This codes for CASSPGQGGTLPYEQYF.